This T cell receptor (beta chain) emerged from a study of post-analysis software for immune sequencing data. Study-level information: There were relapsing-remitting, secondary progressive and progressive-relapsing multiple sclerosis among the disease courses included.

Study-level points and caveats: Strong same-batch co-clustering of samples appeared with F measure clustering.

This clonotype was counted at least ten times. Its antigen is unidentified. Unique-molecular-identifier-tagged TCR beta cDNA libraries were used. T cells numbering about 0.85 to 11 million yielded cDNA molecules that totaled roughly 500,000. TCRdb fed the PCR reads into MiXCR, producing one record per CDR3 protein. The table has over 300,000 distinct CDR3 sequences, roughly 38% seen once. The sequenced sample consisted of blood. The TCR originated in a girl aged 5-17 years with multiple sclerosis.

Here the CDR3 DNA reads TGTGCCAGCAGTCGAGAGGTTTCCAGCTCCTACGAGCAGTACTTC. Its protein is CASSREVSSSYEQYF. This chain joins TRBV6-5 and TRBJ2-7; D is unresolved. Germline assignment: CDR1 MNHEY and CDR2 SVGAGI. This CDR3 has 15 residues. Trimming took off 5 bases at V and 0 bases at J, with 14 bases between the two ends.